The clone carrying this T cell receptor (beta chain) showed up many times. Its antigen is unknown. Clinical symptoms, serum thyroxine and TRAb, thyroid ultrasound and orbital computed tomography were used for the diagnoses. The data stem from a study of T cells in Graves' hyperthyroidism and ophthalmopathy. Overall study findings and caveats: The model anticipated ophthalmopathy a median about six months pre-onset. A model of 13 V-J features distinguished ophthalmopathy from stable hyperthyroidism.

Amplified TCR beta CDR3 regions came from RNA transcripts. RT-PCR in the first round (using the HTBI primer set) targeted the TCR CDR3. TCRdb re-called the multiplex PCR reads with MiXCR, one entry per CDR3 protein. The data hold about 640,000 distinct CDR3 sequences, with around 20% observed a single time. The germline V gene has CDR1 LGHDT and CDR2 YNNKEL (reference sequence). V was clipped by 0 bases and J by 7 bases; unmatched bases: 3. This CDR3 region has 15 residues. This chain links TRBV3-1 with TRBJ1-6; 7 bases map to TRBD1. This receptor was identified in a man aged 25-40 years with Graves' ophthalmopathy. Sequenced sample: blood. The CDR3 loop is CASSQEKGANSPLHF. CDR3 sequence (DNA): TGTGCCAGCAGCCAAGAGAAGGGGGCGAATTCACCCCTCCACTTT.